The rows below give T cell receptor beta chains drawn from one sample of a study of OX40 agonist ivuxolimab in advanced cancers. The protocol was immunoSEQ multiplex PCR, while the TCRdb copy is restricted to in-frame clones and leaves out a portion. This sample yields 55,000 to 90,000 clones, of which roughly four fifths are seen a single time; approximately 0.4% belongs to the top ten. This sample comprised CD4+ or CD8+ T cells sorted from blood, obtained in a trial of the OX40 agonist ivuxolimab. These TCRs come from an adult with an advanced solid tumor such as melanoma, head and neck, liver or kidney cancer. Each CDR3 is given with its conserved first and last residue. The order of the fields is clone size, D gene, J gene, V gene, CDR3 DNA, CDR3 protein. A D gene is named only where the DNA matches it firmly. The listing skips clone size in some rows; elsewhere it reads once, few, many or a size class.

clone_size: NA; d_call: NA; j_call: TRBJ1-1; v_call: TRBV7-2; cdr3_nt: TGTGCCAGCAGCTTAGGTGGTATGAACACTGAAGCTTTCTTT; cdr3_aa: CASSLGGMNTEAFF
clone_size: few; d_call: NA; j_call: TRBJ1-1; v_call: TRBV5-4; cdr3_nt: TGTGCCAGCAGCCCACGGAACACTGAAGCTTTCTTT; cdr3_aa: CASSPRNTEAFF
clone_size: NA; d_call: NA; j_call: TRBJ1-2; v_call: TRBV7-9; cdr3_nt: TGTGCCAGCAGCTTAAATCCCTATGGCTACACCTTC; cdr3_aa: CASSLNPYGYTF
clone_size: NA; d_call: TRBD2; j_call: TRBJ2-1; v_call: TRBV7-2; cdr3_nt: TGTGCCAGCAGTTTCGCTAGCGGGAGTGGCTACAATGAGCAGTTCTTC; cdr3_aa: CASSFASGSGYNEQFF
clone_size: NA; d_call: NA; j_call: TRBJ2-4; v_call: TRBV19; cdr3_nt: TGTGCCAGTAGTATGGGAGGAGGGTCCGTCAACCTCCTAGCCAAAAACATTCAGTACTTC; cdr3_aa: CASSMGGGSVNLLAKNIQYF
clone_size: NA; d_call: TRBD2; j_call: TRBJ2-5; v_call: TRBV7-8; cdr3_nt: TGTGCCAGCAGTCCTGGACTAGCGGGAAAGACCCAGTACTTC; cdr3_aa: CASSPGLAGKTQYF
clone_size: NA; d_call: NA; j_call: TRBJ1-2; v_call: TRBV9; cdr3_nt: TGTGCCAGCAGCCCGACGGGGGTTGCAAGCCCTAACTATGGCTACACCTTC; cdr3_aa: CASSPTGVASPNYGYTF
clone_size: NA; d_call: NA; j_call: TRBJ2-5; v_call: TRBV5-1; cdr3_nt: TGCGCCAGCAGCTTGGCCGGCGGCTTCGGTGAGACCCAGTACTTC; cdr3_aa: CASSLAGGFGETQYF
clone_size: few; d_call: NA; j_call: TRBJ1-2; v_call: TRBV6-6; cdr3_nt: TGTGCCAGCAGTTACAAGCTGAGTGGCTACACCTTC; cdr3_aa: CASSYKLSGYTF
clone_size: NA; d_call: NA; j_call: TRBJ2-4; v_call: TRBV21-1; cdr3_nt: TGTGCCAGCAGCAAGGGCCCCCGAAGGGGTATAGCCAAAAACATTCAGTACTTC; cdr3_aa: CASSKGPRRGIAKNIQYF
clone_size: NA; d_call: NA; j_call: TRBJ1-5; v_call: TRBV7-9; cdr3_nt: TGTGCCAGCAGCTCGTACGGTGGTCATAGCAATCAGCCCCAGCATTTT; cdr3_aa: CASSSYGGHSNQPQHF
clone_size: once; d_call: TRBD2; j_call: TRBJ2-1; v_call: TRBV9; cdr3_nt: TGTGCCAGCAGCGTAGACAGCGGGAGAGTCAATGAGCAGTTCTTC; cdr3_aa: CASSVDSGRVNEQFF
clone_size: NA; d_call: NA; j_call: TRBJ1-2; v_call: TRBV19; cdr3_nt: TGTGCCAGTAGTCCTCATAGCCGGGGACAATTTTATGGCTACACCTTC; cdr3_aa: CASSPHSRGQFYGYTF
clone_size: NA; d_call: TRBD2; j_call: TRBJ2-3; v_call: TRBV28; cdr3_nt: TGTGCCAGCAGTTCCACGACTAGCGATGGGACAGATACGCAGTATTTT; cdr3_aa: CASSSTTSDGTDTQYF
clone_size: NA; d_call: NA; j_call: TRBJ1-3; v_call: TRBV30; cdr3_nt: TGTGCCGGACTTCCCGGGCAGGGCGTCGGAAACACCATATATTTT; cdr3_aa: CAGLPGQGVGNTIYF
clone_size: NA; d_call: TRBD1; j_call: TRBJ1-2; v_call: TRBV5-5; cdr3_nt: TGTGCCAGCAGCGTCCGGGACAGGGGGTTTGGCTACACCTTC; cdr3_aa: CASSVRDRGFGYTF
clone_size: NA; d_call: TRBD1; j_call: TRBJ2-7; v_call: TRBV15; cdr3_nt: TGTGCCACCAGCAGAGCGGCGGGACAGGGCTACGAGCAGTACTTC; cdr3_aa: CATSRAAGQGYEQYF
clone_size: NA; d_call: NA; j_call: TRBJ1-6; v_call: TRBV6-1; cdr3_nt: TGTGCCAGCAATAACCCCGAAGGGACGAATTCACCCCTCCACTTT; cdr3_aa: CASNNPEGTNSPLHF
clone_size: NA; d_call: NA; j_call: TRBJ1-5; v_call: TRBV18; cdr3_nt: TGTGCCAGCTCACCCGACAGGAATCAGCCCCAGCATTTT; cdr3_aa: CASSPDRNQPQHF